One sample yielded the 3 T cell receptor beta chains listed below, sequenced in a study of T cells in tuberculosis. Libraries were prepared by immunoSEQ multiplex PCR; TCRdb keeps only in-frame clonotypes and omits some of them. The table includes 30,000 to 40,000 clones, around 97% detected once. Sequencing input: PBMCs. These receptor sequences come from a donor aged 10 to 29 with latent tuberculosis or without tuberculosis infection.

This chain uses TRBV30 with TRBJ1-2; TRBD1 matches at 10 bases. Losses at the gene ends were 4 bases for V and 5 bases for J; bases not matched to a gene: 7. There are 14 residues in the CDR3. The germline gives CDR1 GTSNPN, CDR2 SVGIG (reference sequence). This chain's CDR3 is CAWNGGQGGYGYTF. The DNA of the CDR3 is TGTGCCTGGAACGGAGGACAGGGGGGGTATGGCTACACCTTC.

J is TRBJ2-1 and V is TRBV30; 10 nucleotides line up with TRBD2. After removal of 2 bases from V and 3 bases from J, the junction contained 1 base not matched to a gene. The germline V gene encodes CDR1 GTSNPN and CDR2 SVGIG (reference sequence). The CDR3 loop spans 14 amino acids. CDR3 region: CAWSTSGVYNEQFF. As DNA, the CDR3 is TGTGCCTGGAGTACTAGCGGGGTCTACAATGAGCAGTTCTTC.

The chain carries TRBV7-8 and TRBJ2-7; 10 bases match TRBD2. CDR3 size: 18 residues. The germline CDR1 and CDR2 sequences are SGHVS and FQNEAQ. The trim removed 2 bases at V and 0 bases at J, leaving 10 bases unmatched. CDR3 loop: CASSLSGLAGASSYEQYF. The DNA of the CDR3 is TGTGCCAGCAGCTTAAGTGGCCTAGCGGGAGCGAGCTCCTACGAGCAGTACTTC.